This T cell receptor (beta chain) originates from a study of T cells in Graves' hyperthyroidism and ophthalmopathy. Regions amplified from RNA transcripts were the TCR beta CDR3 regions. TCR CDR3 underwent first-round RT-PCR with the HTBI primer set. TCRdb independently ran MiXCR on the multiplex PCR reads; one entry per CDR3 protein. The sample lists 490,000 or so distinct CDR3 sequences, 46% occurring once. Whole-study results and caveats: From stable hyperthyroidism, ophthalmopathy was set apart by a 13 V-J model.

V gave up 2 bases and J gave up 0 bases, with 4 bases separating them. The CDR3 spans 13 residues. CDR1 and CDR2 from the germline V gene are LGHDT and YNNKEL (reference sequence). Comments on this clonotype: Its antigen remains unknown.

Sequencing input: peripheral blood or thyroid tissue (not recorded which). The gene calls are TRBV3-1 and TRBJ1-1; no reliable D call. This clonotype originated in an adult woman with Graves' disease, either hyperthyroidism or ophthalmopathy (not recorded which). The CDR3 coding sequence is TGTGCCAGCAGCCAAAAGCTGAACACTGAAGCTTTCTTT. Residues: CASSQKLNTEAFF.